This T cell receptor (beta chain) stems from a study of beta chain features in type 1 diabetes. General observations from the study: In all four CD4+ subsets, TCRB CDR3 length was significantly, moderately reduced in type 1 diabetes. The VDJ junctions of type 1 diabetes patients carried fewer insertions and more deletions. Whether TCRB rearrangement is influenced by HLA type was left unresolved in this analysis. It was possible that PCR favored shorter templates, equally so in patients and controls.

Isolated RNA was reverse transcribed in full, so expressed TCRB transcripts were sequenced. The method was immunoSEQ multiplex PCR; TCRdb's version includes in-frame clones alone and lacks a portion of them. The sample shows 250,000 to 350,000 clones, approximately 16% of them seen only once. Details on this clone: The antigen remains undetermined.

The CDR3 has 16 amino acids. The V gene's germline CDR1 is SEHNR and CDR2 FQNEAQ (reference sequence). V dropped 5 bases and J dropped 2; count of bases not matched to a gene: 11. Markers CD45RO/CCR7/CD25/CD127/CD95/CD27 served to sort CD4+ naive, central memory, regulatory and stem cell-like memory cells. The sequencing sample was made of naive CD4+ T cells from blood. The source of this sequence is a man aged 18 to 29 with type 1 diabetes. The chain has TRBV7-9 and TRBJ2-5, with 7 bases aligning to TRBD2. The CDR3 nucleotides are TGTGCCAGCAGCCAACCTCCCGCCGGGAGGCAAGAGACCCAGTACTTC. Amino acid sequence: CASSQPPAGRQETQYF.